One and the same sample provided the 14 T cell receptor beta chains below, sequenced in a study of neurological immune-mediated disorders. TCRdb re-analysed the 5' RACE reads in MiXCR, keeping a single row per CDR3 protein. The repertoire holds 50,000 or so distinct CDR3 sequences, about 9.3% seen once, with around 21% in the top ten. Sample: PBMCs. The receptors shown here come from a woman between 40 and 50 years old with HTLV-1-associated myelopathy (HAM/TSP).

In this sample, this clonotype turned up many times. The chain uses TRBV20-1 and TRBJ1-2, with D possibly being TRBD1 (5 bases). CDR1 is DFQATT and CDR2 is SNEGSKA in the germline V gene (reference sequence). The CDR3 is 13 residues long. V shed 6 bases and J shed 4 bases, with 15 bases lying between them. The CDR3 loop reads CSALETVFYGYTF. The CDR3 DNA reads as TGCAGTGCCCTCGAGACAGTTTTCTATGGCTACACCTTC.

This clonotype came up many times. The rearrangement links TRBV20-1 to TRBJ1-4; maybe TRBD1 (6 bases). The germline CDR1 and CDR2 sequences are DFQATT and SNEGSKA (reference sequence). The CDR3 length is 15 residues. Trimming took off 0 bases at V and 5 bases at J, with 13 bases between the two ends. CDR3 DNA sequence: TGCAGTGCTAGAGATCCCTCCAGGGGAAATGAAAAACTGTTTTTT. This codes for CSARDPSRGNEKLFF.

This clonotype was counted at least ten times. The chain uses TRBV7-8 and TRBJ2-7, with D uncertain. The V and J ends lost 0 bases and 4 bases respectively, with 7 bases between them. Germline loops: CDR1 SGHVS, CDR2 FQNEAQ. This CDR3 comprises 13 residues. The CDR3 DNA reads TGTGCCAGCAGCTTAGCGTCGTCGTACGAGCAGTACTTC. Amino acids: CASSLASSYEQYF.

The sample holds many counts of this clonotype. This rearrangement joins TRBV5-1 to TRBJ2-2; no firm D call. Germline V gene sequence: CDR1 SGHRS, CDR2 YFSETQ. CDR3 size: 18 residues. The V gene lost 0 bases and the J gene lost 1 base, with 16 bases spanning the gap. This chain's CDR3 is CASSLGLFDFQNTGELFF. CDR3 sequence (DNA): TGCGCCAGCAGCTTGGGACTTTTCGATTTCCAGAACACCGGGGAGCTGTTTTTT.

This clonotype appeared many times. The chain carries TRBV3-1 and TRBJ1-1, with D maybe TRBD1 (5 bases). V dropped 4 bases and J dropped 4 bases, with 16 bases sitting between them. The CDR3 sequence is 15 residues long. Germline CDR1 is LGHDT and CDR2 is YNNKEL (reference sequence). CDR3 in DNA: TGTGCCAGCAGCCGCTCCAGGGTGGGGGGCACTGAAGCTTTCTTT. This codes for CASSRSRVGGTEAFF.

This clonotype was detected ten times or more. The rearrangement joins TRBV20-1 to TRBJ1-4, with D possibly TRBD1 on 5 matching bases. Germline loops: CDR1 DFQATT, CDR2 SNEGSKA (reference sequence). The V gene lost 1 base and the J gene lost 7 bases, with 13 bases spanning the gap. This CDR3 region has 14 residues. The DNA of the CDR3 is TGCAGTGCTAGAGTAAGGGCAGGGCGTGAAAAACTGTTTTTT. Encoded protein: CSARVRAGREKLFF.

This clonotype was counted between two and nine times. The V call is TRBV15, the J call TRBJ2-5; no definite D call. Germline V gene lookup returns CDR1 LNHNV and CDR2 YYDKDF (reference sequence). This CDR3 contains 12 residues. V gave up 0 bases and J gave up 4 bases, with 3 bases separating them. This CDR3 is CATSRDAETQYF. The CDR3 bases are TGTGCCACCAGCAGAGATGCAGAGACCCAGTACTTC. Supplemented by reference TRBV15 and TRBJ2-5, the full variable domain reads DAMVIQNPRYQVTQFGKPVTLSCSQTLNHNVMYWYQQKSSQAPKLLFHYYDKDFNNEADTPDNFQSRRPNTSFCFLDIRSPGLGDTAMYLCATSRDAETQYFGPGTRLLVL.

This clonotype showed up many times. The CDR3 here is CATSDQTSGYNEQFF. CDR3 nucleotides: TGTGCCACCAGTGATCAGACTAGCGGCTACAATGAGCAGTTCTTC. J is TRBJ2-1 and V is TRBV24-1; 9 nucleotides line up with TRBD2. V trimming: 3 bases; J trimming: 3 bases; junction bases outside the gene matches: 2. The germline gives CDR1 KGHDR, CDR2 SFDVKD. This CDR3 contains 15 residues.

This clonotype appeared many times. The chain uses TRBV7-8 and TRBJ2-7; D might be TRBD1 (7 bases). This CDR3 is built from 15 residues. The V gene's germline CDR1 is SGHVS and CDR2 FQNEAQ. Trimming stripped 3 bases from V and 4 bases from J, with 16 bases between. CDR3 coding DNA: TGTGCCAGCAGCTTTGGGCGGGACAGCAAGTACGAGCAGTACTTC. Its protein is CASSFGRDSKYEQYF.

This clonotype was picked up many times. The V call is TRBV6-6, the J call TRBJ2-5; 7 nucleotides agree with TRBD2. The CDR3 totals 14 residues. V gave up 2 bases and J gave up 2 bases; unmatched junction bases: 2. The germline V gene encodes CDR1 MNHNY and CDR2 SVGAGI (reference sequence). The CDR3 DNA reads TGTGCCAGCAGTTACATAGCGGGTCAAGAGACCCAGTACTTC. Protein: CASSYIAGQETQYF.

This clonotype was recorded at least ten times. The chain joins TRBV14 to TRBJ2-5; weak D call: TRBD2 (5 bases). The CDR3 loop spans 11 amino acids. Germline V gene sequence: CDR1 SGHDN, CDR2 FVKESK. V lost 4 bases to trimming and J lost 6 bases, with 6 bases between them. As DNA, the CDR3 is TGTGCCAGCAGCCCCGGGAAGACCCAGTACTTC. As protein: CASSPGKTQYF.

This clonotype appeared many times. The rearrangement links TRBV20-1 to TRBJ2-1; no definite D call. From germline, CDR1 is DFQATT and CDR2 SNEGSKA (reference sequence). V was trimmed by 6 bases and J by 2 bases, leaving 14 bases between them. The CDR3 consists of 14 residues. CDR3 sequence: CSAQDLGTYNEQFF. Here the CDR3 DNA reads TGCAGTGCGCAGGACCTAGGGACCTACAATGAGCAGTTCTTC.

Ten or more counts support this clonotype. The chain is built from TRBV20-1 and TRBJ2-5, with D maybe TRBD2 (7 bases). V lost 5 bases to trimming and J lost 3 bases, with 16 bases between them. Germline assignment: CDR1 DFQATT and CDR2 SNEGSKA (reference sequence). This CDR3 contains 14 residues. The CDR3 nucleotides read TGCAGTGCTTACTACAGGGAGGGAGAAGAGACCCAGTACTTC. Protein: CSAYYREGEETQYF.

The sample holds many counts of this clonotype. V and J are TRBV10-2 and TRBJ1-3; D remains unclear. The V end was cut by 7 bases, the J end by 2 bases, with 9 bases between. The V gene's germline CDR1 is WSHSY and CDR2 SAAADI. This CDR3 has 13 amino acids. Here the CDR3 reads CASKSFPGNTIYF. In nucleotides, the CDR3 is TGCGCCAGCAAATCTTTTCCTGGAAACACCATATATTTT.